The rows below give T cell receptor beta chains drawn from one sample of a study of identical twins. MiXCR, applied by TCRdb to the 5' RACE reads, yields one record per CDR3 protein. This table has 570,000 or so distinct CDR3 sequences, over 8.5% appearing once. These records were also assigned to another study, of yellow fever vaccine responses in identical twins.

Sequenced material: PBMCs. The receptor source for this set is a woman aged 18-29 years in good health. Each CDR3 is given with its conserved first and last residue. Fields, in order: CDR3 protein, CDR3 DNA, D gene, V gene, clone size, J gene. D genes are given only for firm matches. Some rows have no size entry. The others give once, few or many, or a class for an expanded clone.

CDR3 protein: CASSGSRDTQYF
CDR3 DNA: TGTGCCAGCAGTGGGAGCAGGGATACGCAGTATTTT
D gene: .
V gene: TRBV2
clone size: .
J gene: TRBJ2-3

CDR3 protein: CASSQADAGGRVSYEQYF
CDR3 DNA: TGCGCCAGCAGCCAAGCCGATGCGGGGGGGAGGGTCTCCTACGAGCAGTACTTC
D gene: TRBD2
V gene: TRBV4-3
clone size: many
J gene: TRBJ2-7

CDR3 protein: CASSVTGTGKETQYF
CDR3 DNA: TGCGCCAGCAGCGTCACCGGGACAGGGAAAGAGACCCAGTACTTC
D gene: TRBD1
V gene: TRBV5-1
clone size: many
J gene: TRBJ2-5

CDR3 protein: CASSPRTGRNEQYF
CDR3 DNA: TGTGCCAGCAGCCCCAGGACAGGGAGGAACGAGCAGTACTTC
D gene: TRBD1
V gene: TRBV12-3/TRBV12-4
clone size: many
J gene: TRBJ2-7

CDR3 protein: CASSLRLAGSDTQYF
CDR3 DNA: TGTGCCAGCAGTCTGCGACTAGCGGGGTCAGATACGCAGTATTTT
D gene: TRBD2
V gene: TRBV27
clone size: many
J gene: TRBJ2-3

CDR3 protein: CSAPTGVHEQYF
CDR3 DNA: TGCAGTGCACCTACAGGAGTACACGAGCAGTACTTC
D gene: .
V gene: TRBV20-1
clone size: .
J gene: TRBJ2-7

CDR3 protein: CASSDSKGTGEAFF
CDR3 DNA: TGTGCCAGCAGTGACTCGAAAGGGACAGGGGAAGCTTTCTTT
D gene: TRBD1
V gene: TRBV6-4
clone size: .
J gene: TRBJ1-1

CDR3 protein: CSVIESDPPGELFF
CDR3 DNA: TGCAGTGTTATAGAGTCTGATCCCCCCGGGGAGCTGTTTTTT
D gene: .
V gene: TRBV20-1
clone size: few
J gene: TRBJ2-2

CDR3 protein: CASSPPPRGRQPQHF
CDR3 DNA: TGTGCCAGCAGCCCACCCCCCCGGGGGCGGCAGCCCCAGCATTTT
D gene: .
V gene: TRBV28
clone size: many
J gene: TRBJ1-5

CDR3 protein: CSVDDSGSYEQYF
CDR3 DNA: TGCAGCGTTGATGACAGCGGGTCCTACGAGCAGTACTTC
D gene: .
V gene: TRBV29-1
clone size: .
J gene: TRBJ2-7

CDR3 protein: CAIRLGTGPPSQEIQYF
CDR3 DNA: TGTGCCATCAGACTTGGTACGGGTCCACCTTCGCAAGAGATCCAGTACTTC
D gene: .
V gene: TRBV10-3
clone size: .
J gene: TRBJ2-5

CDR3 protein: CSVGGLDFSSYEQYF
CDR3 DNA: TGCAGCGTTGGGGGACTAGACTTCAGCTCCTACGAGCAGTACTTC
D gene: TRBD2
V gene: TRBV29-1
clone size: many
J gene: TRBJ2-7

CDR3 protein: CSPLSGRARNEQFF
CDR3 DNA: TGCAGTCCCCTTAGCGGGAGGGCTCGCAATGAGCAGTTCTTC
D gene: TRBD2
V gene: TRBV20-1
clone size: .
J gene: TRBJ2-1

CDR3 protein: CASSYGSGADTQYF
CDR3 DNA: TGTGCCAGCAGTTACGGTAGCGGCGCAGATACGCAGTATTTT
D gene: .
V gene: TRBV6-2/TRBV6-3
clone size: few
J gene: TRBJ2-3

CDR3 protein: CASSRESPDTQYF
CDR3 DNA: TGCGCCAGCAGCCGCGAGTCTCCAGATACGCAGTATTTT
D gene: .
V gene: TRBV5-1
clone size: many
J gene: TRBJ2-3

CDR3 protein: CASRRYPTDTQYF
CDR3 DNA: TGTGCCAGCAGGAGGTACCCCACAGATACGCAGTATTTT
D gene: .
V gene: TRBV6-1
clone size: many
J gene: TRBJ2-3

CDR3 protein: CASSQEGAGVGYTF
CDR3 DNA: TGCGCCAGCAGCCAAGAAGGGGCAGGGGTCGGCTACACCTTC
D gene: .
V gene: TRBV4-3
clone size: .
J gene: TRBJ1-2

CDR3 protein: CASSPGGRGAFF
CDR3 DNA: TGTGCCAGCAGCCCAGGGGGGAGAGGAGCTTTCTTT
D gene: TRBD1
V gene: TRBV3-1
clone size: few
J gene: TRBJ1-1

CDR3 protein: CASRQPPQETQYF
CDR3 DNA: TGTGCCAGCAGACAACCCCCCCAGGAGACCCAGTACTTC
D gene: .
V gene: TRBV3-1
clone size: few
J gene: TRBJ2-5

CDR3 protein: CASSLSGGSTEAFF
CDR3 DNA: TGTGCCAGCAGTTTAAGCGGGGGAAGCACTGAAGCTTTCTTT
D gene: .
V gene: TRBV12-3/TRBV12-4
clone size: many
J gene: TRBJ1-1

CDR3 protein: CSASVLAKNIQYF
CDR3 DNA: TGCAGTGCTAGTGTGCTAGCCAAAAACATTCAGTACTTC
D gene: .
V gene: TRBV20-1
clone size: many
J gene: TRBJ2-4

CDR3 protein: CASAVHPRNTGELFF
CDR3 DNA: TGTGCCAGTGCAGTACATCCCCGAAACACCGGGGAGCTGTTTTTT
D gene: .
V gene: TRBV5-6
clone size: .
J gene: TRBJ2-2

CDR3 protein: CSVAGGRGADTQYF
CDR3 DNA: TGCAGCGTTGCGGGCGGGAGAGGGGCAGATACGCAGTATTTT
D gene: TRBD2
V gene: TRBV29-1
clone size: many
J gene: TRBJ2-3

CDR3 protein: CSARVWDYDLNTDTQYF
CDR3 DNA: TGCAGTGCCCGGGTGTGGGACTACGATCTTAACACAGATACGCAGTATTTT
D gene: TRBD2
V gene: TRBV20-1
clone size: .
J gene: TRBJ2-3

CDR3 protein: CSASPTGTGLTQYF
CDR3 DNA: TGCAGTGCTAGCCCGACAGGGACGGGCCTAACGCAGTATTTT
D gene: TRBD1
V gene: TRBV20-1
clone size: many
J gene: TRBJ2-3

CDR3 protein: CASSHPTGPEFTDTQYF
CDR3 DNA: TGTGCCAGCAGCCATCCGACAGGGCCTGAATTCACAGATACGCAGTATTTT
D gene: TRBD1
V gene: TRBV9
clone size: few
J gene: TRBJ2-3

CDR3 protein: CASRQGFHEQYF
CDR3 DNA: TGTGCCAGCAGACAGGGCTTCCACGAGCAGTACTTC
D gene: .
V gene: TRBV12-3/TRBV12-4
clone size: .
J gene: TRBJ2-7

CDR3 protein: CASSLGHRNTEAFF
CDR3 DNA: TGTGCCAGCAGCTTGGGACACCGGAACACTGAAGCTTTCTTT
D gene: .
V gene: TRBV7-8
clone size: few
J gene: TRBJ1-1

CDR3 protein: CASSFGQIHTGELFF
CDR3 DNA: TGTGCCAGCAGTTTCGGGCAGATCCACACCGGGGAGCTGTTTTTT
D gene: .
V gene: TRBV12-3/TRBV12-4
clone size: many
J gene: TRBJ2-2

CDR3 protein: CSGEDGGRSEAFF
CDR3 DNA: TGCAGCGGTGAAGATGGAGGACGATCTGAAGCTTTCTTT
D gene: .
V gene: TRBV29-1
clone size: many
J gene: TRBJ1-1

CDR3 protein: CSARVGLHTDTQYF
CDR3 DNA: TGCAGTGCTAGAGTTGGGCTGCACACAGATACGCAGTATTTT
D gene: .
V gene: TRBV20-1
clone size: many
J gene: TRBJ2-3

CDR3 protein: CATSDGASGYTDTQYF
CDR3 DNA: TGTGCCACCAGTGATGGTGCTAGCGGTTACACAGATACGCAGTATTTT
D gene: TRBD2
V gene: TRBV24-1
clone size: .
J gene: TRBJ2-3

CDR3 protein: CASSPSGTIAKNIQYF
CDR3 DNA: TGTGCCAGCAGCCCCAGCGGGACCATAGCCAAAAACATTCAGTACTTC
D gene: TRBD2
V gene: TRBV6-1
clone size: .
J gene: TRBJ2-4

CDR3 protein: CASSNGGASKETQYF
CDR3 DNA: TGTGCCAGCAGCAATGGGGGGGCCAGCAAAGAGACCCAGTACTTC
D gene: .
V gene: TRBV7-9
clone size: .
J gene: TRBJ2-5

CDR3 protein: CASSLVIGVGEQYF
CDR3 DNA: TGTGCCAGCAGTTTGGTAATAGGAGTGGGCGAGCAGTACTTC
D gene: .
V gene: TRBV28
clone size: few
J gene: TRBJ2-7

CDR3 protein: CASRQAGLAGEQYF
CDR3 DNA: TGTGCCAGCCGACAGGCAGGACTAGCGGGCGAGCAGTACTTC
D gene: TRBD2
V gene: TRBV14
clone size: many
J gene: TRBJ2-7

CDR3 protein: CSHQTGSGEQYF
CDR3 DNA: TGCAGCCACCAGACAGGGTCAGGGGAGCAGTACTTC
D gene: TRBD1
V gene: TRBV29-1
clone size: .
J gene: TRBJ2-7

CDR3 protein: CASSYIRQSAADTQYF
CDR3 DNA: TGTGCCAGCAGTTATATCCGGCAATCCGCGGCAGATACGCAGTATTTT
D gene: .
V gene: TRBV6-2/TRBV6-3
clone size: few
J gene: TRBJ2-3

CDR3 protein: CSVETGRRGEQYF
CDR3 DNA: TGCAGCGTTGAAACAGGTCGAAGAGGCGAGCAGTACTTC
D gene: .
V gene: TRBV29-1
clone size: many
J gene: TRBJ2-7

CDR3 protein: CASSSRQTSSSYNEQFF
CDR3 DNA: TGTGCCAGTAGTTCACGACAGACTTCGAGCTCCTACAATGAGCAGTTCTTC
D gene: .
V gene: TRBV19
clone size: few
J gene: TRBJ2-1

CDR3 protein: CSARAARENEKLFF
CDR3 DNA: TGCAGTGCTAGAGCCGCCAGGGAGAATGAAAAACTGTTTTTT
D gene: .
V gene: TRBV20-1
clone size: .
J gene: TRBJ1-4

CDR3 protein: CASSPIKDDYNEQFF
CDR3 DNA: TGCGCCAGCAGCCCGATTAAGGACGATTACAATGAGCAGTTCTTC
D gene: .
V gene: TRBV4-1
clone size: few
J gene: TRBJ2-1

CDR3 protein: CASSHYSENTEAFF
CDR3 DNA: TGTGCCAGCAGCCACTATTCGGAGAATACTGAAGCTTTCTTT
D gene: .
V gene: TRBV7-9
clone size: .
J gene: TRBJ1-1

CDR3 protein: CASSLERSSTDTQYF
CDR3 DNA: TGTGCCAGCAGTTTGGAGCGGAGTAGCACAGATACGCAGTATTTT
D gene: .
V gene: TRBV28
clone size: many
J gene: TRBJ2-3

CDR3 protein: CATSRPQVSGSRSYEQYF
CDR3 DNA: TGTGCCACCAGCAGGCCTCAAGTGAGCGGGAGTCGTTCCTACGAGCAGTACTTC
D gene: TRBD2
V gene: TRBV15
clone size: few
J gene: TRBJ2-7

CDR3 protein: CASSLGGTQSGANVLTF
CDR3 DNA: TGTGCCAGCAGCTTAGGGGGGACACAATCTGGGGCCAACGTCCTGACTTTC
D gene: .
V gene: TRBV11-2
clone size: .
J gene: TRBJ2-6

CDR3 protein: CSVEDRGPETQYF
CDR3 DNA: TGCAGCGTCGAGGACAGGGGGCCAGAGACCCAGTACTTC
D gene: TRBD1
V gene: TRBV29-1
clone size: few
J gene: TRBJ2-5

CDR3 protein: CASSSAGINSPLHF
CDR3 DNA: TGTGCCAGCAGCTCCGCAGGAATTAATTCACCCCTCCACTTT
D gene: .
V gene: TRBV5-5
clone size: many
J gene: TRBJ1-6

CDR3 protein: CAISLAKGGQGIGTDTQYF
CDR3 DNA: TGTGCCATCAGTTTAGCAAAAGGGGGACAGGGGATTGGGACAGATACGCAGTATTTT
D gene: TRBD1
V gene: TRBV7-2
clone size: .
J gene: TRBJ2-3

CDR3 protein: CASSESGRNGEQFF
CDR3 DNA: TGTGCCAGCAGTGAAAGCGGGAGGAACGGTGAGCAGTTCTTC
D gene: TRBD2
V gene: TRBV9
clone size: .
J gene: TRBJ2-1

CDR3 protein: CASSFSALYGEQFF
CDR3 DNA: TGTGCCAGCAGTTTTTCGGCACTGTACGGTGAGCAGTTCTTC
D gene: .
V gene: TRBV28
clone size: few
J gene: TRBJ2-1

CDR3 protein: CASRRRLAGGQETQYF
CDR3 DNA: TGTGCCAGCAGGCGAAGACTAGCGGGGGGACAAGAGACCCAGTACTTC
D gene: TRBD2
V gene: TRBV2
clone size: .
J gene: TRBJ2-5

CDR3 protein: CASSVRPSNYEQYF
CDR3 DNA: TGTGCCAGCAGCGTTCGACCATCCAACTACGAGCAGTACTTC
D gene: .
V gene: TRBV9
clone size: few
J gene: TRBJ2-7

CDR3 protein: CARGPKNAKNIQYF
CDR3 DNA: TGTGCCAGAGGACCGAAAAACGCCAAAAACATTCAGTACTTC
D gene: .
V gene: TRBV27
clone size: many
J gene: TRBJ2-4

CDR3 protein: CASSYASGYNEQFF
CDR3 DNA: TGTGCCAGCAGCTACGCTAGCGGATACAATGAGCAGTTCTTC
D gene: TRBD2
V gene: TRBV6-2/TRBV6-3
clone size: many
J gene: TRBJ2-1